This T cell receptor (beta chain) is from a study of T cells in Graves' hyperthyroidism and ophthalmopathy. For the study at large: It was at initial diagnosis, before any treatment, that peripheral blood was collected.

Germline V lookup: CDR1 MDHEN, CDR2 SYDVKM. The CDR3 runs to 15 residues. Trimming shortened V by 5 bases and J by 3 bases, and 17 bases separated the two germline ends. Any patient presenting with uncontrolled infection, other autoimmune disease, pregnancy or lactation was left out. Notes on the study in general: Stable hyperthyroidism was told apart from ophthalmopathy by a model built on 13 V-J features.

This clonotype was detected ten times or more. Its antigen is unidentified. Amplified regions were TCR beta CDR3 sequences from RNA transcripts. Using the HTBI primer set, a first-round RT-PCR was run on the TCR CDR3. TCRdb passed the multiplex PCR reads through MiXCR, listing each CDR3 protein once. The sample holds 500,000 to 650,000 distinct CDR3 sequences, around 13% seen once. This receptor was taken from a woman in her 40s with Graves' hyperthyroidism. The sample consisted of blood. This sequence joins TRBV28 and TRBJ2-7; D is unclear. For the CDR3, the DNA is TGTGCCAGCAGTCCCCATGGTGGGAAAGACTACGAGCAGTACTTC. Its protein product is CASSPHGGKDYEQYF.